This T cell receptor (beta chain) was sequenced in a study of blood T cell repertoires in COVID-19. Overall study context: Sites across the United States, Italy and Spain contributed samples from acute and convalescent COVID-19. From T cells, B-cell-depleted T cells, or PBMCs came the material, which was cDNA or gDNA.

The assay was immunoSEQ multiplex PCR, and TCRdb's table has in-frame clones only and misses some. This sample yields fewer than 250,000 clones, of which roughly 81% are seen a single time; less than 8% belongs to the top ten. The ends were cut back, 2 bases at V and 8 bases at J, with 29 bases in the middle. Germline V gene sequence: CDR1 SGHDT, CDR2 YYEEEE. The CDR3 sequence is 19 residues long. The sample consisted of peripheral blood. This chain joins TRBV5-6 and TRBJ2-1, with D perhaps matching TRBD2 (6 bases). This sequence originates from a woman aged 45-60 years with active or convalescent COVID-19. CDR3 loop: CASSLLLGGGGRITHEQFF. Here the CDR3 DNA reads TGTGCCAGCAGCTTACTCTTGGGTGGGGGAGGCCGTATAACCCATGAGCAGTTCTTC.